The rows below give T cell receptor beta chains drawn from one sample of a study of Ad26.COV2.S vaccination and SARS-CoV-2 variants. Data came from immunoSEQ multiplex PCR; TCRdb stores just in-frame clones and leaves some out. The table lists around 170,000 clones, around 85% of them singletons. The source material was peripheral blood, sampled after recovery from COVID-19. Source of these receptors: a human donor who had recovered from COVID-19. Each CDR3 is given with its conserved first and last residue. The order of the fields is D gene, clone size, CDR3 length, J gene, V gene, CDR3 DNA, CDR3 protein. The D gene is left open where the match is weak. Not all rows give a size; the values are once, few, many and, for expanded clones, a class.

d_call: -
clone_size: -
cdr3_length: 14
j_call: TRBJ2-7
v_call: TRBV30
cdr3_nt: TGTGCCTGGAGTCACAACGCGCGAGGTTACGAGCAGTACTTC
cdr3_aa: CAWSHNARGYEQYF

d_call: -
clone_size: once
cdr3_length: 13
j_call: TRBJ2-7
v_call: TRBV7-9
cdr3_nt: TGTGCCCTACTCCGGGACAACTCCTACGAGCAGTACTTC
cdr3_aa: CALLRDNSYEQYF

d_call: -
clone_size: -
cdr3_length: 15
j_call: TRBJ2-3
v_call: TRBV7-2
cdr3_nt: TGTGCCAGCAGCTTAGATCGGGGGACCGCAGATACGCAGTATTTT
cdr3_aa: CASSLDRGTADTQYF

d_call: TRBD2
clone_size: -
cdr3_length: 15
j_call: TRBJ2-3
v_call: TRBV27
cdr3_nt: TGTGCCAGCAGTTTATCGTTGCTAGCGGGAGATACGCAGTATTTT
cdr3_aa: CASSLSLLAGDTQYF

d_call: -
clone_size: -
cdr3_length: 13
j_call: TRBJ1-4
v_call: TRBV25-1
cdr3_nt: TGTGCCAGCAGTTTAAGTCATAATGAAAAACTGTTTTTT
cdr3_aa: CASSLSHNEKLFF

d_call: TRBD1
clone_size: -
cdr3_length: 14
j_call: TRBJ1-4
v_call: TRBV13
cdr3_nt: TGTGCCAGCAGCTTAAGGGGGCGGAATGAAAAACTGTTTTTT
cdr3_aa: CASSLRGRNEKLFF

d_call: -
clone_size: -
cdr3_length: 13
j_call: TRBJ1-1
v_call: TRBV30
cdr3_nt: TGTGCCGCGGGACGGAACATGAACACTGAAGCTTTCTTT
cdr3_aa: CAAGRNMNTEAFF

d_call: TRBD1
clone_size: -
cdr3_length: 14
j_call: TRBJ1-1
v_call: TRBV7-3
cdr3_nt: TGTGCTAGCAGCTTGGGGACAGAGAACACTGAAGCTTTCTTT
cdr3_aa: CASSLGTENTEAFF

d_call: -
clone_size: once
cdr3_length: 16
j_call: TRBJ2-7
v_call: TRBV5-1
cdr3_nt: TGCGCCAGCAGCTTGACGACAGCCACCAGCTCCTACGAGCAGTACTTC
cdr3_aa: CASSLTTATSSYEQYF

d_call: TRBD1
clone_size: -
cdr3_length: 15
j_call: TRBJ2-7
v_call: TRBV18
cdr3_nt: TGTGCCAGCTCACCGTCTCCGGGACAGGGCTACGAGCAGTACTTC
cdr3_aa: CASSPSPGQGYEQYF

d_call: -
clone_size: -
cdr3_length: 15
j_call: TRBJ1-4
v_call: TRBV6-5
cdr3_nt: TGTGCCAGCAACTTGAGACGGCAGAGAAATGAAAAACTGTTTTTT
cdr3_aa: CASNLRRQRNEKLFF

d_call: -
clone_size: -
cdr3_length: 12
j_call: TRBJ2-1
v_call: TRBV5-1
cdr3_nt: TGCGCCAGCAGCCTAGGAAACAATGAGCAGTTCTTC
cdr3_aa: CASSLGNNEQFF

d_call: TRBD1
clone_size: -
cdr3_length: 15
j_call: TRBJ2-3
v_call: TRBV5-1
cdr3_nt: TGCGCCAGCTGCCAGGGACAGGGATCCGCAGATACGCAGTATTTT
cdr3_aa: CASCQGQGSADTQYF

d_call: -
clone_size: once
cdr3_length: 15
j_call: TRBJ2-3
v_call: TRBV5-4
cdr3_nt: TGTGCCAGCAGCCTCCAGGCATCCCGAGGAGATACGCAGTATTTT
cdr3_aa: CASSLQASRGDTQYF

d_call: TRBD1
clone_size: -
cdr3_length: 14
j_call: TRBJ1-3
v_call: TRBV6-6
cdr3_nt: TGTGCCAGCAGACCCGGGACAGGCGGAAACACCATATATTTT
cdr3_aa: CASRPGTGGNTIYF

d_call: TRBD1
clone_size: -
cdr3_length: 17
j_call: TRBJ2-2
v_call: TRBV9
cdr3_nt: TGTGCCAGCAGCGTAGATTTGTGGCAGGGGGCAGGTGGGGAGCTGTTTTTT
cdr3_aa: CASSVDLWQGAGGELFF

d_call: TRBD2
clone_size: -
cdr3_length: 16
j_call: TRBJ2-3
v_call: TRBV3-1/TRBV3-2
cdr3_nt: TGTGCCAGCAGCCCCCCGGGGGGGAGGGCCACAGATACGCAGTATTTT
cdr3_aa: CASSPPGGRATDTQYF